Below, 19 T cell receptor beta chains from the same sample are listed, as sequenced in a study of blood T cell repertoires in COVID-19. Clones were sequenced by immunoSEQ multiplex PCR, and TCRdb holds only the in-frame ones, with some missing. The sample has some 190,000 clones, about four fifths seen once. The sample taken for sequencing was peripheral blood. These receptors were taken from a man aged 55 to 69 with acute or convalescent COVID-19.

With regard to this clone: The same CDR3 is also encoded by other DNA sequences in this sample. This chain joins TRBV12-3 or TRBV12-4 and TRBJ1-1, with 7 positions matching TRBD1. V dropped 6 bases and J dropped 0; count of bases not matched to a gene: 1. The CDR3 consists of 13 residues. The CDR3 sequence: CASRDRVNTEAFF. The DNA of the CDR3 is TGTGCCAGCAGAGACAGGGTGAACACTGAAGCTTTCTTT.

J is TRBJ2-1 and V is TRBV12-5, with 10 bases that match TRBD1. The ends lost 1 base at V and 7 bases at J; junction bases unmatched: 10. The CDR3 totals 17 residues. Germline assignment: CDR1 LGHNT and CDR2 FRNRAP. Here the CDR3 DNA reads TGTGCTAGTGGTTTGGACTCCGGGACAGGGGTTGTAAATGAGCAGTTCTTC. Protein sequence: CASGLDSGTGVVNEQFF. Full variable domain (rest looked up from reference TRBV12-5 and TRBJ2-1): DARVTQTPRHKVTEMGQEVTMRCQPILGHNTVFWYRQTMMQGLELLAYFRNRAPLDDSGMPKDRFSAEMPDATLATLKIQPSEPRDSAVYFCASGLDSGTGVVNEQFFGPGTRLTVL.

This clone showed up just once. V is TRBV25-1 and J is TRBJ2-3; 8 bases agree with TRBD2. Germline CDR1 reads MGHDK; CDR2 reads SYGVNS. V shed 4 bases and J 0 bases; nucleotides not matched to a gene: 6. The CDR3 has 16 amino acids. The CDR3 sequence is CASSGGERGSTDTQYF. Written as DNA, the CDR3 is TGTGCCAGCAGTGGGGGGGAGCGGGGGAGCACAGATACGCAGTATTTT.

This rearrangement joins TRBV29-1 to TRBJ2-3, with 11 bases identical to TRBD2. Germline loops: CDR1 SQVTM, CDR2 ANQGSEA. The CDR3 is made up of 15 amino acids. V lost 3 bases, J lost 8 bases, and 10 bases stayed unmatched. The CDR3 sequence: CSVETSGVVRGTQYF. DNA of the CDR3: TGCAGCGTTGAGACTAGCGGGGTGGTGCGGGGTACGCAGTATTTT.

The genes are TRBV6-5 and TRBJ2-5; TRBD2 agrees at 7 bases. Trimming took 5 bases from V and 1 from J; bases not matched to a gene: 7. The CDR3 loop spans 15 amino acids. In germline, CDR1 is MNHEY, CDR2 SVGAGI. For the CDR3, the DNA is TGTGCCAGCAGTCTTCGGGGGGTGGGCCAAGAGACCCAGTACTTC. It is translated as CASSLRGVGQETQYF.

This chain links TRBV9 with TRBJ2-3, with D possibly TRBD2 on 6 matching bases. Germline CDR1 is SGDLS and CDR2 is YYNGEE. V shed 6 bases and J shed 3 bases, with 14 bases lying between them. CDR3 length equals 14 residues. CDR3 protein: CASTVGTYTDTQYF. For the CDR3, the DNA is TGTGCCAGCACCGTTGGGACTTATACAGATACGCAGTATTTT.

The chain combines TRBV12-3 or TRBV12-4 with TRBJ2-1; D is undetermined. The length of the CDR3 is 13 residues. With 3 bases removed from V and 3 bases from J, the gap between germline ends came to 6 bases. CDR3 in amino acids: CASSFSSYNEQFF. The CDR3 DNA reads as TGTGCCAGCAGTTTTAGTAGCTACAATGAGCAGTTCTTC.

The V and J genes are TRBV24-1 and TRBJ2-5; 7 bases are a match to TRBD1. There are 14 residues in the CDR3. Germline CDR1 is KGHDR and CDR2 is SFDVKD. Trimming took 9 bases from V and 0 from J; bases not matched to a gene: 6. CDR3 nucleotide sequence: TGTGCCACCGCCGGGACAGCGTACCAAGAGACCCAGTACTTC. Its translation is CATAGTAYQETQYF.

This clone showed up just a few times. The V gene is TRBV30, the J gene TRBJ1-6; 9 positions match TRBD1. Germline V CDR1 and CDR2: GTSNPN, SVGIG (reference sequence). The CDR3 extends over 14 amino acids. Losses at the gene ends were 4 bases for V and 10 bases for J; bases not matched to a gene: 8. The CDR3 here is CAWKPRDRVSPLHF. Here the CDR3 DNA reads TGTGCCTGGAAACCACGGGACAGGGTATCACCCCTCCACTTT.

The chain is built from TRBV12-3 or TRBV12-4 and TRBJ2-2; weak D call: TRBD2 (5 bases). This CDR3 contains 13 residues. V was shortened by 3 bases and J by 6 bases, with 8 bases between the two germline ends. CDR3 in amino acids: CASSFGSAGELFF. The CDR3 DNA reads TGTGCCAGCAGTTTTGGTAGCGCCGGGGAGCTGTTTTTT.

This clone showed up just a few times. This sequence joins TRBV24-1 and TRBJ2-1; 13 nucleotides align to TRBD2. This CDR3 contains 16 residues. Per the germline V gene, CDR1 is KGHDR and CDR2 is SFDVKD. The V gene end was trimmed by 4 bases and the J gene end by 6 bases; junction bases not matched to a gene: 5. The CDR3 loop reads CATSDTGTSGINEQFF. CDR3 DNA: TGTGCCACCAGTGACACCGGGACTAGCGGGATCAATGAGCAGTTCTTC.

V usage is TRBV6-2 or TRBV6-3 and J usage is TRBJ2-2, with 9 nucleotides matching TRBD2. V shed 4 bases and J 1 base; nucleotides not matched to a gene: 7. The CDR3 sequence is 17 residues long. Germline V CDR1 and CDR2: MNHEY, SVGEGT. CDR3 sequence: CASSSLAGPWNTGELFF. As DNA, the CDR3 is TGTGCCAGCAGTTCTCTAGCGGGACCCTGGAACACCGGGGAGCTGTTTTTT.

The chain employs TRBV5-1 and TRBJ1-5; possibly TRBD1 for D (5 bases). V was shortened by 4 bases and J by 3 bases, with 14 bases between the two germline ends. This CDR3 is built from 15 residues. From germline, CDR1 is SGHRS and CDR2 YFSETQ. The CDR3: CASSVGLPNNQPQHF. The CDR3 bases are TGCGCCAGCAGCGTGGGACTGCCCAACAATCAGCCCCAGCATTTT.

This rearrangement joins TRBV3-1 (or the pseudogene TRBV3-2) to TRBJ1-4; a possible D gene is TRBD1 (6 bases). Trimming removed 4 bases at V and 8 bases at J, with 17 bases between. The CDR3 is 15 residues long. Germline assignment: CDR1 LGHDT and CDR2 YNNKEL (reference sequence). The CDR3 sequence is CASSPGGRGQEKLFF. The DNA for the CDR3 is TGTGCCAGCAGCCCAGGTGGGCGGGGGCAGGAAAAACTGTTTTTT.

The chain uses TRBV2 and TRBJ1-2, with D unclear. V was trimmed by 3 bases and J by 4 bases, leaving 9 bases between them. Germline V gene lookup returns CDR1 SNHLY and CDR2 FYNNEI. CDR3 length: 13 residues. The CDR3 bases are TGTGCCAGCAGTGAGGAGAGCATCTATGGCTACACCTTC. Protein product: CASSEESIYGYTF.

The chain carries TRBV29-1 and TRBJ2-1, with 14 bases aligning to TRBD2. Germline trimming cut 6 bases from V and 0 bases from J; bases unmatched to any gene: 7. Germline assignment: CDR1 SQVTM and CDR2 ANQGSEA. This CDR3 has 17 residues. DNA for the CDR3: TGCAGCGTCATGACTAGCGGGAGGGGGAGCTCCTACAATGAGCAGTTCTTC. Its protein product is CSVMTSGRGSSYNEQFF.

This clone was recorded only once. This rearrangement joins TRBV11-1 to TRBJ2-7; D might be TRBD2 (6 bases). The CDR3 totals 15 residues. Germline V gene lookup returns CDR1 SGHAT and CDR2 FQDESV (reference sequence). V dropped 5 bases and J dropped 1 base, with 15 bases sitting between them. The CDR3 loop reads CASSPAGRGSYEQYF. The CDR3 DNA follows: TGTGCCAGCAGCCCCGCCGGGAGAGGGTCCTACGAGCAGTACTTC. The full variable domain, rest sourced from reference TRBV11-1 and TRBJ2-7, is EAEVAQSPRYKITEKSQAVAFWCDPISGHATLYWYRQILGQGPELLVQFQDESVVDDSQLPKDRFSAERLKGVDSTLKIQPAELGDSAMYLCASSPAGRGSYEQYFGPGTRLTVT.

This rearrangement joins TRBV30 to TRBJ1-2, with a weak D call TRBD1 (6 bases). Per the germline V gene, CDR1 is GTSNPN and CDR2 is SVGIG (reference sequence). V was clipped by 2 bases and J by 0 bases, with 16 bases between them. This CDR3 region has 16 residues. CDR3 sequence (DNA): TGTGCCTGGAGTCGAGGCCAGGGGTTTTCTAACTATGGCTACACCTTC. Its translation: CAWSRGQGFSNYGYTF.

The rearrangement joins TRBV5-1 to TRBJ1-6; D is uncertain. Trimming stripped 1 base from V and 2 bases from J, with 10 bases between. CDR1 is SGHRS and CDR2 is YFSETQ in the germline V gene. The CDR3 extends over 16 amino acids. CDR3: CASSLRGNTYNSPLHF. As DNA, the CDR3 is TGCGCCAGCAGCTTGCGGGGTAACACCTATAATTCACCCCTCCACTTT. Together with reference TRBV5-1 and TRBJ1-6, the CDR3 gives the full variable domain: KAGVTQTPRYLIKTRGQQVTLSCSPISGHRSVSWYQQTPGQGLQFLFEYFSETQRNKGNFPGRFSGRQFSNSRSEMNVSTLELGDSALYLCASSLRGNTYNSPLHFGNGTRLTVT.